This T cell receptor beta chain was identified during a study of cytomegalovirus exposure and HLA in healthy donors. Study-wide points: Analysis was carried out at a later point, and it linked a missense DCLRE1C variant to TCR beta V- and J-gene trimming. Many donors shared some public TCRs, even though most TCR sequences were rare. Sequencing probably produced one cluster of sequence variants that were highly shared. Beyond CMV serostatus, there was no information to go on about immune exposure.

Of note for this clone: The antigen is not known.

In the PCR, 60 Vbeta and 13 Jbeta primers were used. Clones were read by immunoSEQ multiplex PCR, and TCRdb kept only the in-frame ones, dropping some. The specimen's table records around 210,000 clones. Sequencing was performed on PBMCs. The receptor's source is a girl aged 2 to 9 in good health and CMV-seropositive.

In nucleotides, the CDR3 is TGCAGCGTTGGCATTGACAGGGACTCTGGCTACACCTTC. Amino acid sequence: CSVGIDRDSGYTF. The rearrangement uses TRBV29-1 and TRBJ1-2, with 7 bases aligning to TRBD1. Germline-derived CDR1 and CDR2 are SQVTM and ANQGSEA. V was pared by 4 bases and J by 7 bases, with 9 bases of the junction left unmatched. The CDR3 covers 13 residues.